Shown below are 22 T cell receptor beta chains from a single sample sequenced in a study of beta chain features in type 1 diabetes. General observations from the study: When Type 1 diabetes patients were examined, their TCRB CDR3s proved moderately but significantly shorter in all four CD4+ subsets.

Sequenced material consisted of expressed TCRB transcripts (all of the isolated RNA was reverse transcribed). Using immunoSEQ multiplex PCR, the repertoire was profiled, and TCRdb retains in-frame clones only, with some absent. The sample has hundreds of thousands of clones; roughly 13% are singletons. The antigens of these receptors remain unknown. The sample taken for sequencing was naive CD4+ T cells from blood. These receptors were taken from a man younger than 35 with type 1 diabetes.

In its sample, this clone was seen a few times. The chain employs TRBV6-1 and TRBJ2-7, with 8 bases lining up with TRBD2. The J segment lost 4 bases and the V segment lost 6 bases, leaving 8 bases of the junction unmatched. The germline V gene encodes CDR1 MNHNS and CDR2 SASEGT. This CDR3 comprises 14 residues. CDR3 in amino acids: CASSLAGGRYEQYF. The DNA for the CDR3 is TGTGCCAGCAGCCTCGCGGGGGGTAGGTACGAGCAGTACTTC.

The chain links TRBV7-2 to TRBJ2-3, with 12 bases fitting TRBD2. The germline V gene encodes CDR1 SGHTA and CDR2 FQGNSA. This CDR3 has 16 amino acids. The trim removed 1 base at V and 5 bases at J, leaving 4 bases unmatched. In DNA form, the CDR3 reads TGTGCCAGCAGCTTAGGGACTAGCGGGGCAGGAGATACGCAGTATTTT. Translating gives CASSLGTSGAGDTQYF. Looking up the rest from reference TRBV7-2 and TRBJ2-3 gives the full variable domain: GAGVSQSPSNKVTEKGKDVELRCDPISGHTALYWYRQSLGQGLEFLIYFQGNSAPDKSGLPSDRFSAERTGGSVSTLTIQRTQQEDSAVYLCASSLGTSGAGDTQYFGPGTRLTVL.

CDR3 DNA sequence: TGTGCCAGCAGACAGGACCTTGGCTACACCTTC. Protein: CASRQDLGYTF. The V and J genes are TRBV7-9 and TRBJ1-2; a weak D match, TRBD1 (5 bases). Trimming cost V 6 bases and J 7 bases, with 9 bases left between them. The CDR3 totals 11 residues. The germline CDR1 and CDR2 sequences are SEHNR and FQNEAQ (reference sequence).

This chain uses TRBV11-2 with TRBJ1-4; D unclear. This CDR3 region has 14 residues. Trimming cost V 1 base and J 5 bases, with 8 bases left between them. Germline-derived CDR1 and CDR2 are SGHAT and FQNNGV. CDR3 bases: TGTGCCAGCAGCTTAGGGGCACAAAATGAAAAACTGTTTTTT. It encodes CASSLGAQNEKLFF.

This clone was counted between two and nine times. The chain joins TRBV28 to TRBJ2-1; no clear D gene. Germline CDR1 is MDHEN and CDR2 is SYDVKM. Trimming left V 5 bases short and J 6 bases short, with 17 bases between. The CDR3 loop spans 15 amino acids. The CDR3 region is CASSRTVVSPNEQFF. The CDR3 nucleotides read TGTGCCAGCAGTCGCACAGTGGTCAGCCCCAATGAGCAGTTCTTC.

The CDR3 protein is CASSPVQGFIMNTEAFF. The CDR3 bases are TGTGCCAGCTCCCCAGTACAGGGATTCATCATGAACACTGAAGCTTTCTTT. This chain links TRBV18 with TRBJ1-1, with a weak D call TRBD1 (6 bases). V was clipped by 6 bases and J by 0 bases, with 20 bases between them. This CDR3 contains 17 residues. Germline lookup yields CDR1 KGHSH and CDR2 LQKENI.

The chain joins TRBV19 to TRBJ1-2, with D tentatively TRBD1 (5 bases). Trimming shortened V by 10 bases and J by 0 bases, and 18 bases separated the two germline ends. There are 15 residues in the CDR3. Looked up from germline, CDR1 is LNHDA and CDR2 is SQIVND (reference sequence). The CDR3 sequence is CATSQKGPANYGYTF. As DNA, the CDR3 is TGTGCCACCAGTCAGAAGGGGCCAGCTAACTATGGCTACACCTTC.

This clone has just a few counts. The chain links TRBV6-5 to TRBJ1-1; D unresolved. Germline V gene data show CDR1 as MNHEY and CDR2 as SVGAGI. Trimming stripped 6 bases from V and 0 bases from J, with 11 bases between. This CDR3 region has 14 residues. The CDR3 reads CASREAAMNTEAFF. CDR3 sequence (DNA): TGTGCCAGCAGAGAGGCCGCTATGAACACTGAAGCTTTCTTT.

There are a few counts of this clone. The J gene is TRBJ1-2, the V gene TRBV28, with D unresolved. Trimming pared 5 bases from V and 4 bases from J, leaving 11 bases between. CDR1 is MDHEN and CDR2 is SYDVKM in the germline V gene. There are 13 residues in the CDR3. The CDR3 DNA reads TGTGCCAGCAGTACCCGGCAGATCTATGGCTACACCTTC. Amino acids: CASSTRQIYGYTF.

This chain uses TRBV28 with TRBJ1-5; tentative D call: TRBD1 (5 bases). V lost 4 bases to trimming and J lost 8 bases, with 9 bases between them. Germline V gene sequence: CDR1 MDHEN, CDR2 SYDVKM. The CDR3 has 12 amino acids. CDR3 loop: CASSSGTEPQHF. The DNA of the CDR3 is TGTGCCAGCAGTTCCGGGACTGAGCCCCAGCATTTT.

The CDR3 DNA reads TGTGCCTGGAGGGAAGCCCATACGCTTAACAGGGGTGGCTACACCTTC. It encodes CAWREAHTLNRGGYTF. The chain recombines TRBV30 with TRBJ1-2, with 7 bases aligning to TRBD1. CDR3 length equals 16 residues. V was clipped by 3 bases and J by 7 bases; unmatched bases: 17. CDR1 is GTSNPN and CDR2 is SVGIG in the germline V gene (reference sequence).

This clone was seen more than once but under ten times. At the DNA level, this CDR3 is encoded by other sequences in the same sample as well. V gene TRBV7-9 combines with J gene TRBJ2-3; D unclear. In germline, CDR1 is SEHNR, CDR2 FQNEAQ (reference sequence). The V end lost 5 bases, the J end lost 0 bases, and 3 bases lay between the germline ends. This CDR3 contains 12 residues. CDR3 sequence (DNA): TGTGCCAGCAGCACTAGCACAGATACGCAGTATTTT. It is translated as CASSTSTDTQYF.

J is TRBJ2-7 and V is TRBV7-9, with 7 nucleotides matching TRBD2. Germline-derived CDR1 and CDR2 are SEHNR and FQNEAQ (reference sequence). The CDR3 spans 14 residues. Trimming removed 0 bases from V and 2 bases from J; junction bases left unmatched: 1. The CDR3 loop reads CASSLAAGPYEQYF. CDR3 nucleotides: TGTGCCAGCAGCTTAGCAGCGGGGCCCTACGAGCAGTACTTC.

In its sample, this clone was seen a few times. The rearrangement uses TRBV30 and TRBJ1-5; D might be TRBD1 (6 bases). Trimming took off 1 base at V and 2 bases at J, with 12 bases between the two ends. This CDR3 spans 15 amino acids. Germline V gene lookup returns CDR1 GTSNPN and CDR2 SVGIG (reference sequence). The CDR3: CAWSGGHGGNQPQHF. The CDR3 DNA sequence: TGTGCCTGGAGTGGGGGGCACGGAGGCAATCAGCCCCAGCATTTT.

The table lists this clone with a few counts. The chain combines TRBV6-1 with TRBJ1-5; the D gene is possibly TRBD1 (5 bases). V was trimmed by 3 bases and J by 4 bases, leaving 13 bases between them. CDR3 length: 15 amino acids. Germline CDR1 reads MNHNS; CDR2 reads SASEGT. DNA of the CDR3: TGTGCCAGCAGTGAGCGGGGGGATTGGAATCAGCCCCAGCATTTT. It specifies CASSERGDWNQPQHF.

The genes are TRBV7-8 and TRBJ2-7; a possible D gene is TRBD1 (5 bases). Trimming shortened V by 2 bases and J by 4 bases, and 12 bases separated the two germline ends. Per germline, CDR1 SGHVS and CDR2 FQNEAQ. The CDR3 runs to 14 residues. The CDR3 loop reads CASSLRLQGYEQYF. The CDR3 DNA is TGTGCCAGCAGCTTACGACTCCAGGGATACGAGCAGTACTTC. Based on the CDR3 plus reference TRBV7-8 and TRBJ2-7, the full variable domain is GAGVSQSPRYKVAKRGQDVALRCDPISGHVSLFWYQQALGQGPEFLTYFQNEAQLDKSGLPSDRFFAERPEGSVSTLKIQRTQQEDSAVYLCASSLRLQGYEQYFGPGTRLTVT.

The gene calls are TRBV7-6 and TRBJ2-5; D is possibly TRBD2 (5 bases). Germline V gene lookup returns CDR1 SGHVS and CDR2 FNYEAQ. The CDR3 length is 13 residues. Trimming left V 1 base short and J 3 bases short, with 6 bases between. CDR3 sequence: CASSLVTKETQYF. For the CDR3, the DNA is TGTGCCAGCAGCTTAGTGACTAAAGAGACCCAGTACTTC.

The chain uses TRBV18 and TRBJ2-7; D perhaps matches TRBD1 (6 bases). The CDR3 consists of 15 residues. Germline CDR1 is KGHSH and CDR2 is LQKENI. The V gene lost 2 bases and the J gene lost 5 bases, with 16 bases spanning the gap. This chain's CDR3 is CASSPTGTSNNEQYF. The CDR3 DNA follows: TGTGCCAGCTCACCAACAGGGACATCTAACAACGAGCAGTACTTC.

This clone was counted only a few times. The V gene is TRBV10-3, the J gene TRBJ2-3, with 8 positions matching TRBD2. The CDR3 sequence is 15 residues long. V shed 5 bases and J 4 bases; nucleotides not matched to a gene: 8. Germline lookup yields CDR1 ENHRY and CDR2 SYGVKD. CDR3 bases: TGTGCCATCAGTCCTAAAGCGGGAGTAGCAGATACGCAGTATTTT. Amino acid sequence: CAISPKAGVADTQYF.

The rearrangement links TRBV30 to TRBJ1-2; D is possibly TRBD1 (5 bases). The V end lost 6 bases, the J end lost 0 bases, and 14 bases lay between the germline ends. The CDR3 contains 14 residues. Germline CDR1 reads GTSNPN; CDR2 reads SVGIG (reference sequence). The DNA for the CDR3 is TGTGCCTGCGGGGACGAACGGGCTAACTATGGCTACACCTTC. Translation: CACGDERANYGYTF.

This clone has more than one count but fewer than ten. The chain uses TRBV30 and TRBJ1-6; unclear D gene. V was cut by 7 bases and J by 9 bases, with 16 bases left in between. The CDR3 is made up of 13 amino acids. The germline CDR1 and CDR2 sequences are GTSNPN and SVGIG (reference sequence). DNA of the CDR3: TGTGCCTATGAACCCGGGTTTGGTTCACCCCTCCACTTT. Protein sequence: CAYEPGFGSPLHF.

This clone was detected once. The chain carries TRBV5-6 and TRBJ1-2; a weak D match, TRBD1 (6 bases). Trimming cost V 4 bases and J 8 bases, with 15 bases left between them. There are 13 residues in the CDR3. CDR1 is SGHDT and CDR2 is YYEEEE in the germline V gene. CDR3 in DNA: TGTGCCAGCAGCCCGATCGGACAGTGGGGCTACACCTTC. It yields the protein CASSPIGQWGYTF.